This is a list of T cell receptor beta chains from one sample in a study of CD8+ T cells in alopecia areata. Sequenced by immunoSEQ multiplex PCR; TCRdb stores in-frame clones only, minus some. In the table there are fewer than 250,000 clones, 57% of which are singletons. The sample consisted of CD4+ T cells sorted from blood, taken at week 0. These TCRs come from a human donor with alopecia areata. The CDR3 runs from the conserved cysteine through the conserved F or W. The D gene is left open where the match is weak. Only part of the rows carry a size: once, few, many, or a class if the clone is expanded.

d_call	v_call	clone_size	j_call	cdr3_aa	cdr3_nt
NA	TRBV2	once	TRBJ2-5	CASTQEETQYF	TGTGCCAGCACCCAGGAGGAGACCCAGTACTTC
NA	TRBV30	NA	TRBJ2-3	CAWSVRQDGDTQYF	TGTGCCTGGAGTGTAAGGCAGGATGGAGATACGCAGTATTTT
NA	TRBV9	NA	TRBJ1-6	CASSGQVSYSPLHF	TGTGCCAGCAGCGGACAGGTCTCTTATTCACCCCTCCACTTT
TRBD1	TRBV27	NA	TRBJ1-2	CASSSRGQGAWGYGYTF	TGTGCCAGCAGTTCCCGGGGACAGGGGGCCTGGGGCTATGGCTACACCTTC
NA	TRBV30	NA	TRBJ2-1	CAWSAYNEQFF	TGTGCCTGGAGTGCCTACAATGAGCAGTTCTTC
NA	TRBV29-1	NA	TRBJ1-3	CSVEIGSGNTIYF	TGCAGCGTTGAAATTGGGTCGGGAAACACCATATATTTT
NA	TRBV29-1	NA	TRBJ2-7	CSVGSLQNAYEQYF	TGCAGCGTGGGAAGTTTACAGAACGCCTACGAGCAGTACTTC
NA	TRBV6-6	NA	TRBJ1-4	CAIGAGEKLFF	TGTGCCATCGGAGCAGGGGAAAAACTGTTTTTT
TRBD1	TRBV2	few	TRBJ2-4	CAGHRGAGGNIQYF	TGTGCCGGGCACAGGGGTGCAGGAGGAAACATTCAGTACTTC
TRBD1	TRBV29-1	few	TRBJ1-4	CSVASGTGSEKLFF	TGCAGCGTCGCCTCCGGGACAGGGAGCGAAAAACTGTTTTTT
TRBD1	TRBV7-9	NA	TRBJ2-5	CASSSTGTALARSQETQYF	TGTGCCAGCAGCTCCACCGGGACAGCTTTAGCAAGGTCCCAAGAGACCCAGTACTTC
TRBD2	TRBV5-1	NA	TRBJ2-1	CASASGSYEQFF	TGCGCCAGCGCTAGCGGGAGCTATGAGCAGTTCTTC
NA	TRBV29-1	NA	TRBJ1-1	CSVERLDREAFF	TGCAGCGTTGAGCGCCTCGACAGGGAAGCTTTCTTT
TRBD1	TRBV28	NA	TRBJ1-6	CASSLAGQALRPLHF	TGTGCCAGCAGTTTGGCGGGACAGGCCCTTCGGCCCCTCCACTTT
NA	TRBV7-8	NA	TRBJ1-3	CASSLGEGLYSGNTIYF	TGTGCCAGCAGCTTAGGGGAAGGGCTCTACTCTGGAAACACCATATATTTT
TRBD2	TRBV5-5	NA	TRBJ2-1	CASSGDYYEQFF	TGTGCCAGCAGCGGGGACTACTATGAGCAGTTCTTC
NA	TRBV16	NA	TRBJ1-1	CASSREGDMNTEAFF	TGTGCCAGCAGCCGGGAAGGGGATATGAACACTGAAGCTTTCTTT
NA	TRBV30	NA	TRBJ2-1	CAWSVHLRRGYNEQFF	TGTGCCTGGAGTGTACATTTGCGGAGGGGCTACAATGAGCAGTTCTTC
TRBD2	TRBV30	NA	TRBJ2-3	CAWSLALAGNTDTQYF	TGTGCCTGGAGTTTGGCGCTAGCGGGGAACACAGATACGCAGTATTTT
TRBD2	TRBV7-9	NA	TRBJ2-1	CASSLSSGTSVGNEQFF	TGTGCCAGCAGCTTATCCTCGGGGACTAGCGTGGGCAATGAGCAGTTCTTC
NA	TRBV30	few	TRBJ1-2	CAWSADGTTNYGYTF	TGTGCCTGGAGTGCCGACGGTACGACTAACTATGGCTACACCTTC
NA	TRBV4-2	NA	TRBJ1-5	CASSQVGMEVQPQHF	TGTGCCAGCAGCCAAGTCGGTATGGAAGTCCAGCCCCAGCATTTT
NA	TRBV25-1	NA	TRBJ2-5	CASKRGAQETQYF	TGTGCCAGCAAGAGAGGGGCACAAGAGACCCAGTACTTC
NA	TRBV4-1	few	TRBJ2-7	CASTWEASRSYEQYF	TGCGCCAGCACGTGGGAGGCTAGCCGCTCCTACGAGCAGTACTTC
NA	TRBV21-1	NA	TRBJ2-7	CASSKVPAAGTYEQYF	TGTGCCAGCAGCAAAGTCCCAGCGGCGGGTACCTACGAGCAGTACTTC
NA	TRBV29-1	few	TRBJ1-1	CSAPQGRTTEAFF	TGCAGCGCCCCACAGGGTAGGACCACTGAAGCTTTCTTT
NA	TRBV7-9	NA	TRBJ1-6	CATNEEAQADSPLHF	TGTGCCACAAACGAGGAGGCCCAAGCGGATTCACCCCTCCACTTT
NA	TRBV29-1	few	TRBJ2-1	CSVAPLRAGFPTNNEQFF	TGCAGCGTTGCACCCCTCCGGGCAGGGTTTCCCACCAACAATGAGCAGTTCTTC
NA	TRBV30	NA	TRBJ1-2	CAWTPQGPTNYGYTF	TGTGCCTGGACCCCCCAAGGGCCCACCAACTATGGCTACACCTTC
NA	TRBV11-2	many	TRBJ2-2	CASSSPTSTGELFF	TGTGCCAGCAGCTCCCCGACTAGCACCGGGGAGCTGTTTTTT
NA	TRBV7-2	NA	TRBJ2-2	CASSTLTTNTGELFF	TGTGCCAGCAGCACCCTGACTACCAACACCGGGGAGCTGTTTTTT
NA	TRBV14	NA	TRBJ2-7	CASSQYRFSQYF	TGTGCCAGCAGCCAATACCGCTTTTCGCAGTACTTC
NA	TRBV27	NA	TRBJ2-2	CASTGMLGGELFF	TGTGCCAGCACCGGCATGCTGGGCGGGGAGCTGTTTTTT
NA	TRBV19	few	TRBJ2-1	CATSGGTGWGNEQFF	TGTGCCACCAGCGGGGGGACAGGATGGGGCAATGAGCAGTTCTTC
NA	TRBV7-8	NA	TRBJ2-5	CASSLAPSLGETQYF	TGTGCCAGCAGCTTAGCGCCCTCCCTGGGGGAGACCCAGTACTTC
TRBD2	TRBV29-1	few	TRBJ2-3	CTGGGTDTQYF	TGCACTGGCGGGGGTACAGATACGCAGTATTTT
NA	TRBV2	NA	TRBJ1-6	CASSINRANSPLHF	TGTGCCAGCAGTATTAACAGGGCCAATTCACCCCTCCACTTT
NA	TRBV11-2	NA	TRBJ2-7	CASSLERPLSEQYF	TGTGCCAGCAGCTTAGAGAGGCCGCTATCCGAGCAGTACTTC
NA	TRBV30	NA	TRBJ2-1	CAWSVRTNEQFF	TGTGCCTGGAGTGTAAGAACCAATGAGCAGTTCTTC
NA	TRBV6-5	NA	TRBJ2-7	CASTKSYEQYF	TGTGCCAGCACCAAGAGCTACGAGCAGTACTTC
TRBD1	TRBV9	NA	TRBJ2-2	CASSADRGTGELFF	TGTGCCAGCAGCGCGGACAGGGGCACCGGGGAGCTGTTTTTT
NA	TRBV5-1	NA	TRBJ2-7	CASSLRQTYEQYF	TGCGCCAGCAGCTTGCGACAGACTTACGAGCAGTACTTC
TRBD1	TRBV5-1	NA	TRBJ2-7	CASSLGQGPYEQYF	TGCGCCAGCAGCTTGGGACAGGGCCCGTACGAGCAGTACTTC
NA	TRBV9	NA	TRBJ2-7	CASSVRSDSYEQYF	TGTGCCAGCAGCGTACGTAGCGACTCCTACGAGCAGTACTTC
TRBD1	TRBV28	NA	TRBJ1-5	CASSITGASNQPQHF	TGTGCCAGCAGTATAACAGGGGCTAGCAATCAGCCCCAGCATTTT
TRBD2	TRBV15	NA	TRBJ2-4	CALGTSGGQDF	TGTGCCCTCGGGACTAGCGGGGGGCAGGACTTC